A single sample is the source of the 23 T cell receptor beta chains below, sequenced in a study of blood T cell repertoires in COVID-19. Assay used: immunoSEQ multiplex PCR; TCRdb lists only in-frame clones, some missing. The table records about 6,000 clones, around nine tenths of them present only once. Sequencing was done on a sample of peripheral blood. The receptors come from a human donor in a cohort sampled during active COVID-19.

The J gene is TRBJ1-2, the V gene TRBV10-3; D possibly corresponds to TRBD1 (6 bases). The CDR3 is made up of 12 amino acids. Trimming pared 3 bases from V and 8 bases from J, leaving 10 bases between. CDR1 is ENHRY and CDR2 is SYGVKD in the germline V gene. CDR3 sequence: CAISDDRTGYTF. CDR3 nucleotide sequence: TGTGCCATCAGTGACGACAGGACGGGCTACACCTTC.

The chain's CDR3 is CASSESGRGYEQYF. The CDR3 DNA reads as TGCGCCAGCAGTGAGTCGGGAAGGGGCTACGAGCAGTACTTC. The chain employs TRBV10-2 and TRBJ2-7; perhaps TRBD1 as D (5 bases). V dropped 0 bases and J dropped 3 bases, with 9 bases sitting between them. CDR3 length: 14 residues. The germline V gene encodes CDR1 WSHSY and CDR2 SAAADI.

V is TRBV2 and J is TRBJ2-7; possibly TRBD2 for D (7 bases). The CDR3 loop spans 14 amino acids. CDR1 is SNHLY and CDR2 is FYNNEI in the germline V gene. Trimming took 7 bases from V and 1 from J, leaving 14 bases between them. The CDR3 loop is CASNIGGLSYEQYF. The CDR3 DNA is TGTGCCAGCAATATCGGGGGGCTTTCCTACGAGCAGTACTTC.

The V and J genes are TRBV6-2 or TRBV6-3 and TRBJ2-3; 7 nucleotides line up with TRBD1. J gave up 4 bases and V 2 bases, and 15 bases lay outside the gene matches. The CDR3 is 18 amino acids. Germline V gene data show CDR1 as MNHEY and CDR2 as SVGEGT. The CDR3 bases are TGTGCCAGCAGTTACCCTACGTACGGGGCGCAGGGGGCAGATACGCAGTATTTT. This gives the protein CASSYPTYGAQGADTQYF.

V gene TRBV6-5 combines with J gene TRBJ1-2; 8 bases agree with TRBD1. The CDR3 contains 14 residues. CDR1 and CDR2 (germline): MNHEY, SVGAGI. After removal of 8 bases from V and 4 bases from J, the junction contained 9 bases not matched to a gene. The CDR3 DNA follows: TGTGCCAGCTCGGACAGGGTGATTTCCTATGGCTACACCTTC. Protein product: CASSDRVISYGYTF.

CDR3 region: CASSLEGLAAGELFF. CDR3 bases: TGTGCCAGCAGCTTAGAGGGACTAGCGGCCGGGGAGCTGTTTTTT. The chain uses TRBV7-9 and TRBJ2-2; 11 nucleotides align to TRBD2. The CDR3 extends over 15 amino acids. Germline trimming cut 1 base from V and 6 bases from J; bases unmatched to any gene: 1. Germline V gene data show CDR1 as SEHNR and CDR2 as FQNEAQ (reference sequence). Using reference TRBV7-9 and TRBJ2-2 for the parts outside the CDR3, the full variable domain is DTGVSQNPRHKITKRGQNVTFRCDPISEHNRLYWYRQTLGQGPEFLTYFQNEAQLEKSRLLSDRFSAERPKGSFSTLEIQRTEQGDSAMYLCASSLEGLAAGELFFGEGSRLTVL.

The chain carries TRBV15 and TRBJ2-7; D is perhaps TRBD2 (5 bases). The CDR3 sequence is 15 residues long. Trimming took 1 base from V and 0 from J, leaving 10 bases between them. Germline V gives CDR1 LNHNV, CDR2 YYDKDF (reference sequence). The CDR3 nucleotides are TGTGCCACCAGCAGAGGGGGAGATAGCTCCTACGAGCAGTACTTC. Its translation is CATSRGGDSSYEQYF. The full variable domain, its missing parts supplied by reference TRBV15 and TRBJ2-7, is DAMVIQNPRYQVTQFGKPVTLSCSQTLNHNVMYWYQQKSSQAPKLLFHYYDKDFNNEADTPDNFQSRRPNTSFCFLDIRSPGLGDTAMYLCATSRGGDSSYEQYFGPGTRLTVT.

The CDR3 DNA follows: TGTGCCAGCAGCTTGCCAAACCCCTCGATCAGGGAATTAATTAACTATGGCTACACCTTC. As protein: CASSLPNPSIRELINYGYTF. J is TRBJ1-2 and V is TRBV5-5; D possibly corresponds to TRBD1 (5 bases). Germline values: CDR1 SGHKS, CDR2 YYEKEE (reference sequence). The V and J ends lost 1 base and 1 base respectively, with 26 bases between them. This CDR3 has 20 residues.

This chain links TRBV4-1 with TRBJ2-7, with TRBD2 as a possible D gene (6 bases). V lost 0 bases to trimming and J lost 0 bases, with 18 bases between them. The length of the CDR3 is 18 residues. Per germline, CDR1 MGHRA and CDR2 YSYEKL. CDR3 amino acids: CASSQDPHLSGISYEQYF. The CDR3 DNA sequence: TGCGCCAGCAGCCAAGATCCGCACCTTAGCGGAATCTCCTACGAGCAGTACTTC.

The J gene is TRBJ2-1, the V gene TRBV7-2; D may be TRBD1 (6 bases). This CDR3 region has 16 residues. Trimming took 5 bases from V and 5 from J, leaving 19 bases between them. Germline V gene data show CDR1 as SGHTA and CDR2 as FQGNSA. The CDR3 is CASSLGVGRGNNEQFF. The CDR3 DNA follows: TGTGCCAGCAGCCTTGGTGTGGGTAGGGGGAACAATGAGCAGTTCTTC.

This clone turned up a few times. V is TRBV21-1 and J is TRBJ2-1; the D segment call TRBD1 is taken from the table without a DNA check. TRBV21-1 is tagged as a pseudogene. The CDR3 has 16 amino acids. The CDR3 DNA reads as TGTGCCAGCAGCAAAGGGGGGACAGATAACTACAATGAGCAGTTCTTC. This encodes CASSKGGTDNYNEQFF.

The J gene is TRBJ1-1, the V gene TRBV19; D not certain. Trimming took off 3 bases at V and 5 bases at J, with 16 bases between the two ends. The germline V gene encodes CDR1 LNHDA and CDR2 SQIVND (reference sequence). The CDR3 totals 15 residues. The DNA of the CDR3 is TGTGCCAGTAGTATTTATCGCGGATTAAGGACTGAAGCTTTCTTT. Translation: CASSIYRGLRTEAFF.

This rearrangement joins TRBV5-1 to TRBJ2-1, with TRBD1 matching 8 bases. The CDR3 extends over 13 amino acids. After removal of 4 bases from V and 9 bases from J, the junction contained 6 bases not matched to a gene. Germline V gives CDR1 SGHRS, CDR2 YFSETQ. The CDR3 DNA is TGCGCCAGCAGCCTATCAGGGGGCACTGAGCAGTTCTTC. Its translation: CASSLSGGTEQFF.

The chain couples TRBV9 to TRBJ1-2; D call uncertain. The V gene's germline CDR1 is SGDLS and CDR2 YYNGEE. This CDR3 contains 14 residues. V shed 3 bases and J shed 4 bases, with 13 bases lying between them. The chain's CDR3 is CASSGRDGVYGYTF. CDR3 in DNA: TGTGCCAGCAGCGGCCGAGATGGAGTCTATGGCTACACCTTC.

The rearrangement uses TRBV5-1 and TRBJ2-1, with 7 bases lining up with TRBD1. The V gene's germline CDR1 is SGHRS and CDR2 YFSETQ. Germline trimming cut 3 bases from V and 8 bases from J; bases unmatched to any gene: 8. The length of the CDR3 is 14 residues. This chain's CDR3 is CASSSYEQGHEQFF. The CDR3 DNA reads as TGCGCCAGCAGCTCCTATGAACAGGGGCATGAGCAGTTCTTC.

V gene TRBV28 combines with J gene TRBJ2-6, with D maybe TRBD1 (5 bases). The germline V gene encodes CDR1 MDHEN and CDR2 SYDVKM. The V end lost 3 bases, the J end lost 17 bases, and 23 bases lay between the germline ends. This CDR3 region has 15 residues. The CDR3 sequence: CASSFSSGRASKMTF. The CDR3 DNA follows: TGTGCCAGCAGTTTCTCTAGTGGCAGGGCGAGCAAAATGACTTTC.

The V and J genes are TRBV14 and TRBJ2-5; no reliable D call. Germline V lookup: CDR1 SGHDN, CDR2 FVKESK. Trimming removed 1 base from V and 5 bases from J, with 17 bases in between. CDR3 length equals 16 residues. The CDR3: CASSQGSTSLGETQYF. In DNA, the CDR3 is TGTGCCAGCAGCCAAGGGAGCACTTCCCTTGGGGAGACCCAGTACTTC. The full variable domain, completed using reference TRBV14 and TRBJ2-5, is EAGVTQFPSHSVIEKGQTVTLRCDPISGHDNLYWYRRVMGKEIKFLLHFVKESKQDESGMPNNRFLAERTGGTYSTLKVQPAELEDSGVYFCASSQGSTSLGETQYFGPGTRLLVL.

This chain uses TRBV29-1 with TRBJ2-5; 9 nucleotides agree with TRBD1. Trimming removed 8 bases from V and 2 bases from J; junction bases left unmatched: 3. The CDR3 runs 12 residues. The germline V gene encodes CDR1 SQVTM and CDR2 ANQGSEA. CDR3: CSTGQGQETQYF. CDR3 coding DNA: TGCAGCACAGGACAGGGGCAAGAGACCCAGTACTTC.

The chain links TRBV6-5 to TRBJ2-7; perhaps TRBD2 as D (5 bases). CDR1 and CDR2 from the germline V gene are MNHEY and SVGAGI. The CDR3 runs to 13 residues. Trimming took 5 bases from V and 5 from J, leaving 13 bases between them. CDR3 DNA: TGTGCCAGCAGTCCGCGACGGGGAAACGAGCAGTACTTC. Its translation is CASSPRRGNEQYF.

This chain joins TRBV3-1 (or the pseudogene TRBV3-2) and TRBJ1-6, with D possibly TRBD1 on 6 matching bases. Per the germline V gene, CDR1 is LGHDT and CDR2 is YNNKEL (reference sequence). V lost 8 bases and J lost 7, with 12 bases in between. This CDR3 region has 13 residues. The CDR3 DNA is TGTGCCAGCGGCCGGACAGAGAATTCACCCCTCCACTTT. This codes for CASGRTENSPLHF.

The chain combines TRBV14 with TRBJ1-6; the D gene is possibly TRBD1 (5 bases). Trimming left V 5 bases short and J 7 bases short, with 12 bases between. The CDR3 spans 14 residues. Germline V lookup: CDR1 SGHDN, CDR2 FVKESK. The DNA of the CDR3 is TGTGCCAGCAGCGAACTCTCAGGGAATTCACCCCTCCACTTT. The encoded protein is CASSELSGNSPLHF. The whole variable domain, remainder taken from reference TRBV14 and TRBJ1-6, is EAGVTQFPSHSVIEKGQTVTLRCDPISGHDNLYWYRRVMGKEIKFLLHFVKESKQDESGMPNNRFLAERTGGTYSTLKVQPAELEDSGVYFCASSELSGNSPLHFGNGTRLTVT.

This chain links TRBV7-2 with TRBJ1-2, with a possible D match to TRBD1 (6 bases). Trimming cost V 5 bases and J 5 bases, with 15 bases left between them. The CDR3 has 14 amino acids. Germline loops: CDR1 SGHTA, CDR2 FQGNSA. CDR3 region: CASSTGQKTYGYTF. Written as DNA, the CDR3 is TGTGCCAGCAGCACAGGACAGAAAACTTATGGCTACACCTTC.

The CDR3 region is CASSFLPSGRPYNEQFF. As DNA, the CDR3 is TGTGCCAGCAGTTTCCTGCCTAGCGGGAGACCCTACAATGAGCAGTTCTTC. V gene TRBV28 combines with J gene TRBJ2-1, with 10 bases aligning to TRBD2. The J segment lost 2 bases and the V segment lost 3 bases, leaving 7 bases of the junction unmatched. The CDR3 is 17 amino acids. The germline V gene has CDR1 MDHEN and CDR2 SYDVKM.